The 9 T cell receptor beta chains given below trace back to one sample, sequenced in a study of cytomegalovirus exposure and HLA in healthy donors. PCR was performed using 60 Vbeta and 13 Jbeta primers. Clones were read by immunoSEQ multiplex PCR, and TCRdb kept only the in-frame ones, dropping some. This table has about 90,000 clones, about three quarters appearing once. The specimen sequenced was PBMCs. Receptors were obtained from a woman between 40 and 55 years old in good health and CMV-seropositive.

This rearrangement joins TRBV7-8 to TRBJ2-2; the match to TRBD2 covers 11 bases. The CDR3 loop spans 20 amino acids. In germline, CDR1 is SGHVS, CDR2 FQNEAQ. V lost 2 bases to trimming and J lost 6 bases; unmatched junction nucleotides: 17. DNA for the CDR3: TGTGCCAGCAGCTTAAAGCTGGTAGCGGGAGGGATACGGGGGGCCGGGGAGCTGTTTTTT. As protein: CASSLKLVAGGIRGAGELFF.

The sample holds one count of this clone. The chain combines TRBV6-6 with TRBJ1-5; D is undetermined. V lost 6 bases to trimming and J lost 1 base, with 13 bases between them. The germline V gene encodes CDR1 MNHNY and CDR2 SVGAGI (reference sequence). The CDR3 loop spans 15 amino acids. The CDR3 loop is CASSLSRLSNQPQHF. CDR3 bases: TGTGCCAGCAGCCTATCGCGGTTGAGCAATCAGCCCCAGCATTTT.

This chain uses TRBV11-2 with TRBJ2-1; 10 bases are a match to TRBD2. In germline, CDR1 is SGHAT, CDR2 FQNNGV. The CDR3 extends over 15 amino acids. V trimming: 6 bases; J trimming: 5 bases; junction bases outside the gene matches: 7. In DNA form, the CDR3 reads TGTGCCAGCAGTCACGGACTAGCGGTAAACAATGAGCAGTTCTTC. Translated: CASSHGLAVNNEQFF.

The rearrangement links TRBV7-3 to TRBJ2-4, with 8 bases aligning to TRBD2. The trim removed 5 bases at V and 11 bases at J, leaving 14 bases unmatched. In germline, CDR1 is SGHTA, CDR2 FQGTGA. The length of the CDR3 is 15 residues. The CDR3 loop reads CASSPGGGRERFQYF. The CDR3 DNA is TGTGCCAGCAGCCCCGGGGGGGGGCGGGAGCGCTTTCAGTACTTC. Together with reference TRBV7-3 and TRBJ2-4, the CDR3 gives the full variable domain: GAGVSQTPSNKVTEKGKYVELRCDPISGHTALYWYRQSLGQGPEFLIYFQGTGAADDSGLPNDRFFAVRPEGSVSTLKIQRTERGDSAVYLCASSPGGGRERFQYFGAGTRLSVL.

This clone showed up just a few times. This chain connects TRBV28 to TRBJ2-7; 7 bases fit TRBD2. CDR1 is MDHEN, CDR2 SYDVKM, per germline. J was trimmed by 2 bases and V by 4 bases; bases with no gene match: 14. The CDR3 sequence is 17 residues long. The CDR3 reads CASSSRKTAGRPYEQYF. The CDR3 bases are TGTGCCAGCAGTTCAAGGAAAACAGCGGGACGACCCTACGAGCAGTACTTC.

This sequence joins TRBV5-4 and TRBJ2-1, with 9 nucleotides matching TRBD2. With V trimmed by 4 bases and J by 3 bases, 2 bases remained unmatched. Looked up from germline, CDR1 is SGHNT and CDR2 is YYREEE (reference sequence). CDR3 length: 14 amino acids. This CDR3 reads CASSVSGSYNEQFF. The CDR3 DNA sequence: TGTGCCAGCAGCGTTAGCGGGAGCTACAATGAGCAGTTCTTC.

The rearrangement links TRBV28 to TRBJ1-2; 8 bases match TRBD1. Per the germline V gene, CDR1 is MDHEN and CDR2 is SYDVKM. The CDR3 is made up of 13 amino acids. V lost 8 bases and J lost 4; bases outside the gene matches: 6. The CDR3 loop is CASGQGGSYGYTF. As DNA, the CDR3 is TGTGCCAGCGGACAGGGAGGGAGCTATGGCTACACCTTC.

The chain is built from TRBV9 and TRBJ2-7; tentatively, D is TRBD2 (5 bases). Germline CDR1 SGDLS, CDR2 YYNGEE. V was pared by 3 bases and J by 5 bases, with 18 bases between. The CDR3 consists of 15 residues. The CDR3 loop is CASSEGSLSSDEQYF. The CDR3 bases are TGTGCCAGCAGCGAAGGGAGTTTAAGTTCAGACGAGCAGTACTTC.

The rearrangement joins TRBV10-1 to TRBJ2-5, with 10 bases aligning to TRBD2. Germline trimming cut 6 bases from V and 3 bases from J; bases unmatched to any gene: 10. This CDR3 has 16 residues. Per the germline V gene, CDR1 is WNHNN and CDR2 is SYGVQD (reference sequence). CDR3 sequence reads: CASRRRVGTSEETQYF. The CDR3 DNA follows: TGCGCCAGCAGGAGAAGAGTTGGGACTAGCGAAGAGACCCAGTACTTC.